Listed below are T cell receptor beta chains from one sample, sequenced in a study of cytomegalovirus exposure and HLA in healthy donors. Only in-frame clones appear in the TCRdb table, and some are missing; sequencing was by immunoSEQ multiplex PCR. This table lists under 200,000 clones. The sequencing input was PBMCs. These receptors were collected from a man aged 25-40 years in good health and CMV-seronegative. Each CDR3 is given with its conserved first and last residue. The order of the fields is V gene, J gene, D gene, CDR3 protein, CDR3 DNA. A D gene is named only where the DNA matches it firmly.

>TRBV11-2|TRBJ2-5|-
CASSSRQADVGTQYF
TGTGCCAGCAGCTCCCGACAGGCCGACGTTGGGACCCAGTACTTC
>TRBV19|TRBJ2-3|-
CASSIVGGGLSTDTQYF
TGTGCCAGTAGTATAGTGGGAGGGGGTCTTAGCACAGATACGCAGTATTTT
>TRBV10-3|TRBJ2-5|TRBD2
CAISASAGGGETQYF
TGTGCCATCAGTGCGTCGGCGGGAGGAGGTGAGACCCAGTACTTC
>TRBV30|TRBJ1-1|-
CAWRDGRGPNTEAFF
TGTGCCTGGAGAGACGGCAGGGGTCCGAACACTGAAGCTTTCTTT
>TRBV28|TRBJ1-2|-
CASSLLSVNYGYTF
TGTGCCAGCAGTTTACTCTCGGTTAACTATGGCTACACCTTC
>TRBV5-6|TRBJ2-5|TRBD1
CASSSQARGKKETQYF
TGTGCCAGCAGCTCCCAAGCCAGGGGGAAGAAAGAGACCCAGTACTTC
>TRBV5-1|TRBJ2-3|-
CASSFGGVRTDTQYF
TGCGCCAGCAGCTTTGGCGGGGTACGCACAGATACGCAGTATTTT
>TRBV30|TRBJ2-5|TRBD1
CAWNGQVSETQYF
TGTGCCTGGAATGGACAGGTTTCGGAGACCCAGTACTTC
>TRBV7-2|TRBJ2-6|TRBD1
CASSLVIGQGTGANVLTF
TGTGCCAGCAGCTTAGTCATAGGACAGGGGACTGGGGCCAACGTCCTGACTTTC
>TRBV7-9|TRBJ2-7|TRBD1
CASGRGPFYEQYF
TGTGCCAGCGGCAGGGGGCCCTTCTACGAGCAGTACTTC
>TRBV11-3|TRBJ2-5|-
CASSRGYETQYF
TGTGCCAGCAGCCGCGGGTACGAGACCCAGTACTTC
>TRBV5-1|TRBJ1-5|-
CASSLEGRNQPQHF
TGCGCCAGCAGCTTGGAAGGGAGGAATCAGCCCCAGCATTTT
>TRBV29-1|TRBJ2-7|TRBD1
CSVGQGAGEQYF
TGCAGCGTAGGACAGGGGGCGGGAGAGCAGTACTTC
>TRBV4-3|TRBJ2-1|-
CASSQSHAGGNEQFF
TGCGCCAGCAGCCAAAGCCACGCCGGGGGCAATGAGCAGTTCTTC
>TRBV6-5|TRBJ1-2|-
CASSLDSFYGYTF
TGTGCCAGCAGTTTAGACAGCTTCTATGGCTACACCTTC
>TRBV30|TRBJ2-2|TRBD2
CAWSVLAGGPGELFF
TGTGCCTGGAGTGTACTAGCGGGAGGGCCCGGGGAGCTGTTTTTT
>TRBV2|TRBJ2-1|-
CASSPRSWEQFF
TGTGCCAGCAGCCCTAGATCGTGGGAGCAGTTCTTC
>TRBV5-1|TRBJ2-1|TRBD2
CASSPRLAGGPYNEQFF
TGCGCCAGCAGCCCGAGACTAGCGGGGGGGCCCTACAATGAGCAGTTCTTC
>TRBV9|TRBJ1-6|-
CASSRDMGFLDNSPLHF
TGTGCCAGCAGCCGGGACATGGGGTTTTTGGATAATTCACCCCTCCACTTT
>TRBV13|TRBJ2-3|TRBD2
CASSLRGRVTDTQYF
TGTGCCAGCAGCTTACGCGGGAGGGTCACAGATACGCAGTATTTT
>TRBV19|TRBJ1-1|-
CASSRAGAAFF
TGTGCCAGTAGTAGGGCAGGGGCAGCTTTCTTT
>TRBV18|TRBJ2-1|TRBD2
CASSPDGLAGGREFF
TGTGCCAGCTCCCCCGACGGACTAGCGGGAGGGCGGGAGTTCTTC
>TRBV18|TRBJ2-1|-
CASSPGQPYNEQFF
TGTGCCAGCTCACCAGGACAGCCCTACAATGAGCAGTTCTTC
>TRBV19|TRBJ2-2|-
CASSMLRGAGELFF
TGTGCCAGTAGTATGCTTAGGGGTGCCGGGGAGCTGTTTTTT
>TRBV9|TRBJ1-2|TRBD1
CASSGGGSYGYTF
TGTGCCAGCTCAGGAGGGGGCTCGTATGGCTACACCTTC
>TRBV18|TRBJ2-7|TRBD1
CASSQTGITSYEQYF
TGTGCCAGCTCACAGACAGGGATCACATCCTACGAGCAGTACTTC
>TRBV30|TRBJ2-7|-
CAWRIVTRLTYEQYF
TGTGCCTGGAGGATTGTGACTCGACTAACCTACGAGCAGTACTTC
>TRBV11-3|TRBJ2-5|-
CASSSYQWGRGRETQYF
TGTGCCAGCAGCTCCTACCAATGGGGTCGGGGTAGGGAGACCCAGTACTTC
>TRBV19|TRBJ1-5|TRBD1
CASRDRGRDSNQPQHF
TGTGCCAGCCGGGACAGGGGGCGGGATAGCAATCAGCCCCAGCATTTT
>TRBV5-1|TRBJ2-7|TRBD1
CASSSSRDRYTYEQYF
TGCGCCAGCAGCTCTTCCCGGGACAGGTATACCTACGAGCAGTACTTC
>TRBV5-8|TRBJ1-1|-
CASSPIGAEAFF
TGTGCCAGCAGCCCCATCGGGGCTGAAGCTTTCTTT
>TRBV19|TRBJ2-7|TRBD2
CASSSRTSAVSYEQYF
TGTGCCAGTAGCAGTCGGACTAGCGCCGTTTCCTACGAGCAGTACTTC
>TRBV5-6|TRBJ1-2|-
CASSLVRGASDRYTF
TGTGCCAGCAGCTTGGTGCGGGGGGCTTCTGATCGCTACACCTTC
>TRBV7-2|TRBJ1-4|TRBD1
CASSLAGQARKLFF
TGTGCCAGCAGCTTAGCGGGACAGGCTCGTAAACTGTTTTTT
>TRBV6-1|TRBJ2-7|TRBD2
CASRPTSGYEQYF
TGTGCCAGCAGACCTACTAGCGGCTACGAGCAGTACTTC
>TRBV11-2|TRBJ2-1|-
CASRPTGTRSYNEQFF
TGTGCCAGCAGACCCACAGGGACACGCTCCTACAATGAGCAGTTCTTC
>TRBV7-2|TRBJ1-2|TRBD1
CASRGQGAQDGNYGYTF
TGTGCCAGCAGGGGACAGGGGGCGCAAGATGGGAACTATGGCTACACCTTC
>TRBV7-6|TRBJ2-7|-
CASSLVIGVGSYEQYF
TGTGCCAGCAGCTTAGTAATAGGGGTGGGATCCTACGAGCAGTACTTC
>TRBV6-5|TRBJ2-5|TRBD2
CASSSSTSGETQYF
TGTGCCAGCAGTTCCTCGACTAGCGGTGAGACCCAGTACTTC
>TRBV4-2|TRBJ1-1|-
CASSQESGVRNTEAFF
TGTGCCAGCAGCCAAGAATCGGGAGTCAGGAACACTGAAGCTTTCTTT
>TRBV25-1|TRBJ2-7|-
CASSGQLYEQYF
TGTGCCAGCAGTGGACAGCTCTACGAGCAGTACTTC
>TRBV19|TRBJ1-5|-
CASRLWTQSNQPQHF
TGTGCCAGTAGGTTGTGGACACAAAGCAATCAGCCCCAGCATTTT
>TRBV18|TRBJ1-5|-
CASSPTGEAQPQHF
TGTGCCAGCTCACCAACAGGTGAGGCTCAGCCCCAGCATTTT
>TRBV29-1|TRBJ2-1|-
CSVVGRSSYNEQFF
TGCAGCGTTGTAGGTCGGAGCTCCTACAATGAGCAGTTCTTC
>TRBV2|TRBJ1-1|TRBD1
CASNGQGYTEAFF
TGTGCCAGCAATGGACAGGGCTACACTGAAGCTTTCTTT
>TRBV30|TRBJ2-3|-
CAWSAHSRTDTQYF
TGTGCCTGGAGTGCCCACTCTAGAACAGATACGCAGTATTTT
>TRBV9|TRBJ2-2|TRBD1
CASSETGTGLTGELFF
TGTGCCAGCTCTGAGACCGGGACAGGTTTAACCGGGGAGCTGTTTTTT
>TRBV7-2|TRBJ2-7|TRBD2
CASSLGSWEGSYEQYF
TGTGCCAGCAGCTTAGGGTCGTGGGAGGGTTCATACGAGCAGTACTTC
>TRBV28|TRBJ2-7|-
CASTIFERPNEQYF
TGTGCCAGCACCATTTTCGAGCGGCCCAACGAGCAGTACTTC
>TRBV7-7|TRBJ2-7|TRBD1
CASSLGGPGTGPPIF
TGTGCCAGCAGCTTAGGGGGTCCCGGGACAGGGCCTCCCATCTTC
>TRBV18|TRBJ2-7|-
CASSPRQQAIYEQYF
TGTGCCAGCTCACCACGGCAACAGGCCATCTACGAGCAGTACTTC
>TRBV18|TRBJ1-2|TRBD1
CASSPRQGGINGYTF
TGTGCCAGCTCACCACGACAGGGGGGAATCAATGGCTACACCTTC
>TRBV7-6|TRBJ2-7|TRBD2
CASSPGLAGEVLYEQYF
TGTGCCAGCAGCCCCGGACTAGCGGGAGAGGTACTTTACGAGCAGTACTTC
>TRBV7-9|TRBJ1-1|-
CASSLSGAGAFF
TGTGCCAGCAGCTTAAGTGGAGCCGGAGCTTTCTTT
>TRBV14|TRBJ1-3|-
CASSPRNSGNTIYF
TGTGCCAGCAGCCCCAGGAACTCTGGAAACACCATATATTTT